The 23 T cell receptor beta chains given below trace back to one sample, sequenced in a study of prognosis after radiotherapy for stage I lung cancer. Two-round multiplex PCR, the amplification method, yielded TCR beta CDR3 from genomic DNA. Gene-specific primers for each TRBV and TRBJ gene drove first-round PCR. One entry per CDR3 protein, called by TCRdb with MiXCR from the multiplex PCR reads. The repertoire holds 25,000 to 35,000 distinct CDR3 sequences, with roughly 40% as singletons. This material consisted of PBMCs, taken before or after stereotactic body radiation therapy (not recorded which). These receptors were collected from a donor of 50 years or more with non-small cell lung cancer.

In the case of this clonotype: A much larger clone is a single base away; this may be a read error. The chain couples TRBV7-9 to TRBJ2-2, with TRBD1 identical over 7 bases. CDR1 is SEHNR and CDR2 is FQNEAQ in the germline V gene (reference sequence). J was trimmed by 7 bases and V by 4 bases; bases with no gene match: 9. The CDR3 consists of 15 residues. This CDR3 reads CASSSTGFVNGELFF. The CDR3 DNA follows: TGTGCCAGCAGCTCGACAGGGTTTGTGAACGGGGAGCTGTTTTTT.

Of note for this clonotype: A read error is likely, as this CDR3 ends without the conserved phenylalanine or tryptophan. The chain carries TRBV27 and TRBJ2-1, with 9 bases aligning to TRBD1. The CDR3 loop spans 17 amino acids. Germline V gives CDR1 MNHEY, CDR2 SMNVEV (reference sequence). V was clipped by 5 bases and J by 6 bases; unmatched bases: 14. Here the CDR3 DNA reads TGTGCCAGCAGTACTAGAGCACAGGGGGCGCCCGGCAATGAGCAGTTCTTA. Amino acids: CASSTRAQGAPGNEQFL.

This chain links TRBV28 with TRBJ2-2; D not resolved. Germline CDR1 and CDR2: MDHEN and SYDVKM. This CDR3 is built from 13 residues. The V end was cut by 5 bases, the J end by 7 bases, with 11 bases between. The DNA of the CDR3 is TGTGCCAGCAGTCGTTGGACCTACGGGGAGCTGTTTTTT. Protein product: CASSRWTYGELFF.

This clonotype came up many times. The chain couples TRBV6-1 to TRBJ2-5, with TRBD2 matching 12 bases. V was clipped by 7 bases and J by 5 bases; unmatched bases: 17. Germline values: CDR1 MNHNS, CDR2 SASEGT. This CDR3 comprises 18 residues. The CDR3 nucleotides are TGTGCCAGCAAACTCTTCATCCTAGCGGGGGGGCGGTGGGAGACCCAGTACTTC. Translated: CASKLFILAGGRWETQYF.

To note about this clonotype: With only one base between it and a far larger clone, this is likely a read error. This rearrangement joins TRBV6-1 to TRBJ1-2; 8 nucleotides match TRBD1. This CDR3 spans 15 amino acids. Germline-derived CDR1 and CDR2 are MNHNS and SASEGT. With V trimmed by 6 bases and J by 1 base, 7 bases remained unmatched. CDR3 nucleotides: TGTGCCAGCAGGACGGGACAGGCGAATAACTATGGCTACACCTTC. As protein: CASRTGQANNYGYTF.

In its sample, this clonotype was seen many times. The V and J genes are TRBV2 and TRBJ2-3; 9 bases align to TRBD1. The J segment lost 4 bases and the V segment lost 0 bases, leaving 5 bases of the junction unmatched. The CDR3 consists of 16 residues. The germline gives CDR1 SNHLY, CDR2 FYNNEI. The CDR3 protein is CASSEASRTGADTQYF. The DNA for the CDR3 is TGTGCCAGCAGTGAAGCTTCCCGGACAGGGGCAGATACGCAGTATTTT.

This clonotype was found many times. V usage is TRBV24-1 and J usage is TRBJ1-5; TRBD1 matches 7 bases. Losses at the gene ends were 2 bases for V and 0 bases for J; bases not matched to a gene: 3. Per the germline V gene, CDR1 is KGHDR and CDR2 is SFDVKD. The CDR3 covers 16 residues. CDR3 DNA sequence: TGTGCCACCAGTGATTCCCACAGGGGTAGCAATCAGCCCCAGCATTTT. This gives the protein CATSDSHRGSNQPQHF.

At least ten counts were recorded for this clonotype. The V gene is TRBV19, the J gene TRBJ1-5; 8 positions agree with TRBD1. V lost 9 bases and J lost 7; bases outside the gene matches: 5. The CDR3 extends over 12 amino acids. Germline V lookup: CDR1 LNHDA, CDR2 SQIVND (reference sequence). CDR3 region: CASRGPGQPQHF. For the CDR3, the DNA is TGTGCCAGCAGGGGGCCAGGACAGCCCCAGCATTTT.

The chain is built from TRBV6-1 and TRBJ1-1; 7 bases are shared with TRBD1. CDR3 length equals 13 residues. V trimming: 6 bases; J trimming: 6 bases; junction bases outside the gene matches: 7. Germline CDR1 is MNHNS and CDR2 is SASEGT. CDR3 coding DNA: TGTGCCAGCAGCTTGGTTCAGGGGGCTGAAGCTTTCTTT. Amino acid sequence: CASSLVQGAEAFF.

For this clonotype: This probably arose from a read error, given a far larger clone one base away. This sequence joins TRBV2 and TRBJ1-1; TRBD1 is a possible D gene (5 bases). The germline gives CDR1 SNHLY, CDR2 FYNNEI. The CDR3 covers 13 residues. Between the trimmed V and J ends, which lost 6 bases and 3 bases, there was a span of 11 bases. CDR3 in DNA: TGTGCCAGCAGGGGGCCCCGGGACACTGAAGCTTTCTTT. This codes for CASRGPRDTEAFF.

By frequency in the sample, this clonotype is medium-sized. The gene calls are TRBV7-2 and TRBJ2-1; possible D gene TRBD2, 6 bases. CDR1 is SGHTA, CDR2 FQGNSA, per germline. The CDR3 is 13 residues long. Trimming removed 3 bases at V and 4 bases at J, with 7 bases between. The CDR3 protein is CASSFAGYNEQFF. The CDR3 DNA reads as TGTGCCAGCAGCTTCGCGGGGTACAATGAGCAGTTCTTC. The full variable domain, rest sourced from reference TRBV7-2 and TRBJ2-1, is GAGVSQSPSNKVTEKGKDVELRCDPISGHTALYWYRQSLGQGLEFLIYFQGNSAPDKSGLPSDRFSAERTGGSVSTLTIQRTQQEDSAVYLCASSFAGYNEQFFGPGTRLTVL.

This clonotype rates as medium-sized. The genes are TRBV24-1 and TRBJ2-7; no clear D gene. The CDR3 sequence is 13 residues long. V lost 6 bases and J 2 bases, leaving 10 bases between the germline ends. CDR1 is KGHDR, CDR2 SFDVKD, per germline. The CDR3 region is CATSPGPTYEQYF. The CDR3 coding sequence is TGTGCCACCAGTCCCGGTCCTACCTACGAGCAGTACTTC.

This clonotype was observed many times. The genes are TRBV20-1 and TRBJ2-7, with TRBD1 identical over 12 bases. Germline V gene lookup returns CDR1 DFQATT and CDR2 SNEGSKA (reference sequence). V lost 3 bases and J lost 10; bases outside the gene matches: 19. The CDR3 runs 17 residues. The CDR3 loop is CSASTGTGGSPIYGQYF. CDR3 DNA sequence: TGCAGTGCTAGTACCGGGACAGGGGGCTCCCCCATCTACGGACAGTACTTC.

This chain joins TRBV20-1 and TRBJ1-6, with 8 bases identical to TRBD1. The V and J ends lost 5 bases and 8 bases, in that order; junction bases with no gene match: 14. Per the germline V gene, CDR1 is DFQATT and CDR2 is SNEGSKA (reference sequence). This CDR3 has 16 amino acids. CDR3 region: CSAPASDRGGDSPLHF. CDR3 DNA sequence: TGCAGTGCTCCCGCCTCAGACAGGGGTGGGGATTCACCCCTCCACTTT.

This clonotype occurred many times. The chain recombines TRBV28 with TRBJ1-5; TRBD1 agrees at 10 bases. The V segment lost 5 bases and the J segment 6 bases; nucleotides outside the gene matches: 7. The CDR3 runs 15 residues. Per the germline V gene, CDR1 is MDHEN and CDR2 is SYDVKM. CDR3 region: CASSPSGTGAQPQHF. The DNA for the CDR3 is TGTGCCAGCAGTCCGTCCGGGACAGGGGCTCAGCCCCAGCATTTT.

Concerning this clonotype: A far larger clone is a single base away, which makes a read error likely. This sequence joins TRBV6-2 or TRBV6-3 and TRBJ2-7; D remains unclear. CDR1 is MNHEY and CDR2 is SVGEGT in the germline V gene. The CDR3 consists of 16 residues. Trimming left V 6 bases short and J 0 bases short, with 18 bases between. The chain's CDR3 is CASSLDFGSVSYEQYF. CDR3 coding DNA: TGTGCCAGCAGCTTAGATTTCGGGTCAGTCTCCTACGAGCAGTACTTC.

This rearrangement joins TRBV12-3 or TRBV12-4 to TRBJ1-1; D not certain. V dropped 5 bases and J dropped 7 bases, with 20 bases sitting between them. This CDR3 region has 15 residues. The CDR3 nucleotides are TGTGCCAGCAGTCGAGGTGTTAGGGAATTTAGTGAAGCTTTCTTT. This gives the protein CASSRGVREFSEAFF.

In its sample, this clonotype was seen many times. Written as DNA, the CDR3 is TGCGCCAGCAGCTTGGCAGGGGATTTTAATTCACCCCTCCACTTT. Translated, it gives CASSLAGDFNSPLHF. This sequence joins TRBV5-1 and TRBJ1-6, with D perhaps TRBD1 (6 bases). CDR1 SGHRS and CDR2 YFSETQ come from the germline V gene. Trimming stripped 0 bases from V and 6 bases from J, with 10 bases between. The CDR3 extends over 15 amino acids.

V is TRBV7-3 and J is TRBJ1-2, with D tentatively TRBD1 (6 bases). There are 17 residues in the CDR3. Germline V gives CDR1 SGHTA, CDR2 FQGTGA. The germline V and J ends were trimmed by 4 bases and 8 bases, with 26 bases remaining between them. CDR3 bases: TGTGCCAGCAGCTCAACCTCCCCTTTAGGTGGGACAAGCGGCTACACCTTC. Translated, it gives CASSSTSPLGGTSGYTF.

This clonotype was counted ten times or more. This chain uses TRBV20-1 with TRBJ2-7, with 10 bases lining up with TRBD1. Germline assignment: CDR1 DFQATT and CDR2 SNEGSKA (reference sequence). Trimming at V came to 0 bases and at J to 4 bases, leaving 6 bases not matched to a gene. This CDR3 comprises 15 residues. In nucleotides, the CDR3 is TGCAGTGCTAGAGAGCCGGGACAGGGGTTTTACGAGCAGTACTTC. This encodes CSAREPGQGFYEQYF.

This clonotype is categorized as medium-sized (0.01 to 0.1%). V usage is TRBV6-1 and J usage is TRBJ1-2; 10 bases are a match to TRBD1. The CDR3 spans 15 residues. The germline V gene encodes CDR1 MNHNS and CDR2 SASEGT. V lost 2 bases and J lost 8; bases outside the gene matches: 8. Here the CDR3 reads CASSEPPDRGDGYTF. CDR3 sequence (DNA): TGTGCCAGCAGTGAACCTCCGGACAGGGGGGACGGCTACACCTTC.

In the case of this clonotype: This sequence is one base from a far larger clone and is likely a read error. The chain couples TRBV6-4 to TRBJ1-1; TRBD1 agrees at 7 bases. The CDR3 has 15 amino acids. CDR1 and CDR2 (germline): MRHNA, SNTAGT. The CDR3 DNA follows: TGTGCCAGCAGCAGGGACAGCTATATGAACACTGAAGATTTCTTT. It yields the protein CASSRDSYMNTEDFF.

This clonotype has at least ten counts. In nucleotides, the CDR3 is TGCGCCAGCAGCCAAGATTCGGATCAGCCCCAGCATTTT. It yields the protein CASSQDSDQPQHF. The chain links TRBV4-1 to TRBJ1-5; no clear D gene. V gave up 0 bases and J gave up 5 bases, with 5 bases separating them. This CDR3 is built from 13 residues. The germline gives CDR1 MGHRA, CDR2 YSYEKL.